The 32 T cell receptor beta chains listed next were all sequenced from one sample in a study of glioma-infiltrating T cells after dendritic cell vaccination. Produced via immunoSEQ multiplex PCR; TCRdb's table is partial and in-frame only. The sample holds over 55,000 clones, approximately 80% seen once. Sequenced here: blood, sampled before dendritic cell vaccination. The receptors stem from a human donor with glioblastoma.

V and J are TRBV11-2 and TRBJ2-3; weak D call: TRBD2 (6 bases). The V end lost 5 bases, the J end lost 5 bases, and 11 bases lay between the germline ends. The CDR3 spans 13 residues. The germline gives CDR1 SGHAT, CDR2 FQNNGV. Written as DNA, the CDR3 is TGTGCCAGCAGCACAGGCGGGGAAGATACGCAGTATTTT. Translation: CASSTGGEDTQYF.

The J gene is TRBJ2-7, the V gene TRBV11-2; TRBD2 matches 11 bases. The CDR3 contains 16 residues. CDR1 and CDR2 (germline): SGHAT, FQNNGV. The V gene end was trimmed by 1 base and the J gene end by 2 bases; junction bases not matched to a gene: 4. CDR3 DNA: TGTGCCAGCAGCTTAGCTAGCGGGGGGACTGCCTACGAGCAGTACTTC. Protein product: CASSLASGGTAYEQYF. The whole variable domain, remainder taken from reference TRBV11-2 and TRBJ2-7, is EAGVAQSPRYKIIEKRQSVAFWCNPISGHATLYWYQQILGQGPKLLIQFQNNGVVDDSQLPKDRFSAERLKGVDSTLKIQPAKLEDSAVYLCASSLASGGTAYEQYFGPGTRLTVT.

This chain links TRBV6-5 with TRBJ1-2; perhaps TRBD1 as D (5 bases). Deletions cut 0 bases from V and 5 bases from J, with 16 bases between. The CDR3 is 16 amino acids. Per germline, CDR1 MNHEY and CDR2 SVGAGI. This chain's CDR3 is CASSYSVPQGSYGYTF. For the CDR3, the DNA is TGTGCCAGCAGTTACTCAGTCCCCCAGGGTTCATATGGCTACACCTTC.

This clone appeared once. V is TRBV6-4 and J is TRBJ1-2; 8 bases match TRBD1. The germline gives CDR1 MRHNA, CDR2 SNTAGT. J lost 7 bases, V lost 6 bases, and 7 bases had no gene match. CDR3 size: 13 residues. CDR3 sequence reads: CASRGQGSGGYTF. The DNA for the CDR3 is TGTGCCAGCAGAGGACAGGGCTCTGGTGGCTACACCTTC.

The chain is built from TRBV27 and TRBJ1-6; TRBD1 agrees at 9 bases. The length of the CDR3 is 18 residues. The ends lost 5 bases at V and 7 bases at J; junction bases unmatched: 15. Germline values: CDR1 MNHEY, CDR2 SMNVEV (reference sequence). CDR3 sequence: CASSPRTGVSSSNSPLHF. The CDR3, as DNA: TGTGCCAGCAGTCCTCGGACAGGGGTCAGTTCGTCAAATTCACCCCTCCACTTT.

The genes are TRBV19 and TRBJ1-4; a possible D gene is TRBD1 (6 bases). The CDR3 spans 15 residues. The ends were cut back, 3 bases at V and 11 bases at J, with 19 bases in the middle. Germline CDR1 and CDR2: LNHDA and SQIVND (reference sequence). The chain's CDR3 is CASSIPLAQGGKLFF. The CDR3 nucleotides are TGTGCCAGTAGTATTCCTTTGGCACAGGGAGGGAAACTGTTTTTT.

This chain uses TRBV19 with TRBJ2-3; D is possibly TRBD2 (6 bases). This CDR3 is built from 13 residues. CDR1 and CDR2 from the germline V gene are LNHDA and SQIVND (reference sequence). V was shortened by 8 bases and J by 2 bases, with 11 bases between the two germline ends. As DNA, the CDR3 is TGTGCCAGTGGGGGACTCTACACAGATACGCAGTATTTT. This codes for CASGGLYTDTQYF.

The V call is TRBV27, the J call TRBJ1-6; TRBD1 agrees at 10 bases. V shed 3 bases and J 6 bases; nucleotides not matched to a gene: 17. CDR3 length: 20 residues. CDR1 and CDR2 (germline): MNHEY, SMNVEV (reference sequence). In nucleotides, the CDR3 is TGTGCCAGCAGTTTCCTAAAAGCCCCATTAGGACAGGGGGGTAATTCACCCCTCCACTTT. Its translation: CASSFLKAPLGQGGNSPLHF.

This clone was counted a few times. This chain links TRBV5-5 with TRBJ1-3; 7 positions match TRBD1. The V and J ends lost 1 base and 2 bases, in that order; junction bases with no gene match: 0. Germline CDR1 reads SGHKS; CDR2 reads YYEKEE (reference sequence). CDR3 length equals 14 residues. CDR3 sequence (DNA): TGTGCCAGCAGCTTGACAGGGGCTGGAAACACCATATATTTT. Protein sequence: CASSLTGAGNTIYF. The variable domain in full, completed from reference TRBV5-5 and TRBJ1-3, reads DAGVTQSPTHLIKTRGQQVTLRCSPISGHKSVSWYQQVLGQGPQFIFQYYEKEERGRGNFPDRFSARQFPNYSSELNVNALLLGDSALYLCASSLTGAGNTIYFGEGSWLTVV.

This clone was detected once. The V and J genes are TRBV14 and TRBJ1-3, with D perhaps TRBD1 (6 bases). Trimming removed 4 bases at V and 0 bases at J, with 13 bases between. This CDR3 has 16 residues. From germline, CDR1 is SGHDN and CDR2 FVKESK. The CDR3 nucleotides read TGTGCCAGCAGCCTTTCAGGGGACTACTCTGGAAACACCATATATTTT. This gives the protein CASSLSGDYSGNTIYF. The variable domain in full, with the rest retrieved from reference TRBV14 and TRBJ1-3, is EAGVTQFPSHSVIEKGQTVTLRCDPISGHDNLYWYRRVMGKEIKFLLHFVKESKQDESGMPNNRFLAERTGGTYSTLKVQPAELEDSGVYFCASSLSGDYSGNTIYFGEGSWLTVV.

The J gene is TRBJ1-2, the V gene TRBV7-9, with TRBD1 identical over 9 bases. The CDR3 sequence is 12 residues long. In germline, CDR1 is SEHNR, CDR2 FQNEAQ (reference sequence). V was clipped by 7 bases and J by 13 bases; unmatched bases: 10. CDR3 nucleotide sequence: TGTGCCAGCACCCAGACTGGGACAGGGCGCACCTTC. Translation: CASTQTGTGRTF.

The chain links TRBV7-6 to TRBJ2-1, with 9 bases identical to TRBD2. CDR1 is SGHVS, CDR2 FNYEAQ, per germline. This CDR3 comprises 13 residues. J gave up 5 bases and V 5 bases, and 1 base lay outside the gene matches. The CDR3, as DNA: TGTGCCAGCAGCGCGGGGGGGGACAATGAGCAGTTCTTC. This codes for CASSAGGDNEQFF.

This clone came up a few times. One end of the junction is discordant with germline, which a read error may explain. The genes are TRBV7-7 and TRBJ2-5; TRBD2 aligns across 10 bases. Germline V gives CDR1 SSHAT, CDR2 FNYEAQ (reference sequence). The CDR3 loop spans 16 amino acids. For the CDR3, the DNA is TGTGCTAGCAGCGCTGGACTAGCGGACACGGGAGAGACCCAGTACTTC. It codes for CASSAGLADTGETQYF. Supplemented by reference TRBV7-7 and TRBJ2-5, the full variable domain reads GAGVSQSPRYKVTKRGQDVTLRCDPISSHATLYWYQQALGQGPEFLTYFNYEAQPDKSGLPSDRFSAERPEGSISTLTIQRTEQRDSAMYRCASSAGLADTGETQYFGPGTRLLVL.

The chain links TRBV6-5 to TRBJ2-7; D unresolved. CDR3 length equals 11 residues. The V end was cut by 0 bases, the J end by 6 bases, with 3 bases between. Germline values: CDR1 MNHEY, CDR2 SVGAGI. Written as DNA, the CDR3 is TGTGCCAGCAGTTACTCGAGCGAGCAGTACTTC. It is translated as CASSYSSEQYF.

The chain couples TRBV4-3 to TRBJ1-3; no clear D. This CDR3 spans 16 amino acids. The germline gives CDR1 LGHNA, CDR2 YSLEER. The V and J ends lost 0 bases and 0 bases respectively, with 9 bases between them. CDR3 loop: CASSQDLEVSGNTIYF. The CDR3, as DNA: TGCGCCAGCAGCCAAGATTTAGAGGTCTCTGGAAACACCATATATTTT.

V and J are TRBV11-2 and TRBJ1-1, with 9 bases identical to TRBD1. Germline CDR1 reads SGHAT; CDR2 reads FQNNGV. With 2 bases clipped from V and 1 base from J, the junction kept 2 bases outside the gene matches. The CDR3 length is 15 residues. The CDR3 DNA follows: TGTGCCAGCAGCTTAACACAGGGGGCGAACACTGAAGCTTTCTTT. This encodes CASSLTQGANTEAFF.

The V gene is TRBV29-1, the J gene TRBJ1-1; TRBD1 agrees at 9 bases. This CDR3 has 12 amino acids. V shed 7 bases, J shed 10 bases, and the junction held 10 bases outside the gene matches. Looked up from germline, CDR1 is SQVTM and CDR2 is ANQGSEA. The CDR3 bases are TGCAGCGGCGGAGGACAGGGGCTTGCAGCTTTCTTT. Protein sequence: CSGGGQGLAAFF. Full variable domain (remainder filled in from reference TRBV29-1 and TRBJ1-1): SAVISQKPSRDICQRGTSLTIQCQVDSQVTMMFWYRQQPGQSLTLIATANQGSEATYESGFVIDKFPISRPNLTFSTLTVSNMSPEDSSIYLCSGGGQGLAAFFGQGTRLTVV.

This clone came up once. The gene calls are TRBV6-1 and TRBJ1-2; maybe TRBD1 (5 bases). Germline CDR1 MNHNS, CDR2 SASEGT. V lost 3 bases, J lost 5 bases, and 13 bases lay in between. The CDR3 has 14 residues. The CDR3 protein is CASSERGWRYGYTF. The DNA of the CDR3 is TGTGCCAGCAGTGAGCGGGGGTGGAGGTATGGCTACACCTTC.

The chain uses TRBV5-6 and TRBJ2-5; D is perhaps TRBD1 (6 bases). The CDR3 spans 17 residues. V was cut by 3 bases and J by 2 bases, with 20 bases left in between. The germline CDR1 and CDR2 sequences are SGHDT and YYEEEE. The CDR3: CASSSPAAWDKQETQYF. The CDR3 DNA sequence: TGTGCCAGCAGCTCCCCAGCGGCGTGGGACAAACAAGAGACCCAGTACTTC.

CDR3 coding DNA: TGTGCCAGCAGCAGAGACAGCTACAATGAGCAGTTCTTC. It codes for CASSRDSYNEQFF. The chain employs TRBV7-9 and TRBJ2-1, with D perhaps TRBD1 (5 bases). CDR3 length equals 13 residues. The germline V gene has CDR1 SEHNR and CDR2 FQNEAQ (reference sequence). V lost 5 bases, J lost 3 bases, and 8 bases lay in between.

The chain is built from TRBV19 and TRBJ2-1, with unresolved D. In germline, CDR1 is LNHDA, CDR2 SQIVND (reference sequence). Trimming left V 5 bases short and J 9 bases short, with 8 bases between. The CDR3 consists of 11 residues. CDR3 nucleotide sequence: TGTGCCAGTAGTGTTTACGGTGAGCAGTTCTTC. Its protein product is CASSVYGEQFF.

The chain links TRBV4-1 to TRBJ2-7; D not resolved. V gave up 1 base and J gave up 0 bases, with 16 bases separating them. There are 17 residues in the CDR3. The germline gives CDR1 MGHRA, CDR2 YSYEKL. CDR3 sequence: CASSQGLGTPNSYEQYF. The CDR3 nucleotides are TGCGCCAGCAGCCAAGGACTTGGCACCCCTAACTCCTACGAGCAGTACTTC.

The gene calls are TRBV5-4 and TRBJ2-7; 10 bases fit TRBD1. The CDR3 consists of 14 residues. Losses at the gene ends were 6 bases for V and 6 bases for J; bases not matched to a gene: 9. CDR1 is SGHNT, CDR2 YYREEE, per germline (reference sequence). The CDR3 spells CASNSGTGEGEQYF. CDR3 DNA sequence: TGTGCCAGCAATTCAGGGACAGGGGAAGGCGAGCAGTACTTC.

V usage is TRBV6-6 and J usage is TRBJ1-1, with unresolved D. The length of the CDR3 is 14 residues. V dropped 0 bases and J dropped 1 base, with 6 bases sitting between them. The V gene's germline CDR1 is MNHNY and CDR2 SVGAGI (reference sequence). In nucleotides, the CDR3 is TGTGCCAGCAGTTACTCACCCGGGAACACTGAAGCTTTCTTT. This codes for CASSYSPGNTEAFF.

The CDR3 is CASSVGLAGGNEQFF. In nucleotides, the CDR3 is TGTGCCAGCAGCGTAGGACTAGCGGGGGGGAATGAGCAGTTCTTC. The gene calls are TRBV9 and TRBJ2-1, with 14 bases aligning to TRBD2. This CDR3 spans 15 amino acids. V lost 0 bases and J lost 7; bases outside the gene matches: 0. Germline loops: CDR1 SGDLS, CDR2 YYNGEE.

The V and J genes are TRBV6-6 and TRBJ1-1, with D maybe TRBD1 (6 bases). CDR1 is MNHNY and CDR2 is SVGAGI in the germline V gene (reference sequence). The V gene lost 0 bases and the J gene lost 13 bases, with 12 bases spanning the gap. This CDR3 contains 12 residues. CDR3 region: CASSYSQGEVFF. In nucleotides, the CDR3 is TGTGCCAGCAGTTACTCACAGGGTGAGGTTTTCTTT.

The chain joins TRBV29-1 to TRBJ1-2; D may be TRBD1 (5 bases). CDR3 size: 12 residues. Germline CDR1 and CDR2: SQVTM and ANQGSEA. V was clipped by 6 bases and J by 8 bases, with 16 bases between them. CDR3 bases: TGCAGCGTCCCAGGACATGAAGGGGGCTACACCTTC. It encodes CSVPGHEGGYTF.

This clone was detected only once. The J gene is TRBJ2-3, the V gene TRBV7-7; tentatively, D is TRBD2 (7 bases). This CDR3 has 15 amino acids. From germline, CDR1 is SSHAT and CDR2 FNYEAQ (reference sequence). The V end lost 1 base, the J end lost 5 bases, and 13 bases lay between the germline ends. The CDR3 DNA reads TGTGCCAGCAGCTTAGAGGGGGGGGCAATAGATACGCAGTATTTT. Protein sequence: CASSLEGGAIDTQYF.

The chain recombines TRBV10-3 with TRBJ1-2; D is possibly TRBD1 (6 bases). Germline V CDR1 and CDR2: ENHRY, SYGVKD. The V end lost 3 bases, the J end lost 2 bases, and 10 bases lay between the germline ends. The CDR3 totals 14 residues. The CDR3: CAISDDRTNYGYTF. CDR3 nucleotides: TGTGCCATCAGTGACGACAGGACGAACTATGGCTACACCTTC.

The chain links TRBV2 to TRBJ2-6, with a possible D match to TRBD1 (6 bases). The CDR3 covers 18 residues. Germline-derived CDR1 and CDR2 are SNHLY and FYNNEI. V lost 2 bases and J lost 1, with 15 bases in between. The CDR3 protein is CASSELRDIVSGANVLTF. DNA of the CDR3: TGTGCCAGCAGTGAATTGAGGGACATAGTATCTGGGGCCAACGTCCTGACTTTC.

V usage is TRBV7-3 and J usage is TRBJ2-2; TRBD1 matches 8 bases. In germline, CDR1 is SGHTA, CDR2 FQGTGA. The CDR3 contains 14 residues. V shed 5 bases, J shed 4 bases, and the junction held 3 bases outside the gene matches. This chain's CDR3 is CASSATGGTGELFF. The CDR3 region has the DNA TGTGCCAGCAGCGCCACAGGGGGCACCGGGGAGCTGTTTTTT.

This clone was detected only a few times. This rearrangement joins TRBV10-3 to TRBJ1-1; 9 bases match TRBD1. The V gene end was trimmed by 4 bases and the J gene end by 1 base; junction bases not matched to a gene: 4. Germline lookup yields CDR1 ENHRY and CDR2 SYGVKD. This CDR3 is 15 amino acids long. The CDR3 reads CAISGDREKNTEAFF. The CDR3 nucleotides are TGTGCCATCAGTGGGGACAGGGAAAAGAACACTGAAGCTTTCTTT.